The 7 T cell receptor beta chains listed next were all sequenced from one sample in a study of T cells in localized non-small cell lung cancer (dated by TCRdb to about 2020). Library preparation employed the immunoSEQ multiplex PCR assay. The clones in this table, taken by TCRdb from immuneACCESS, are in-frame only. Not every clone is retained; where verified, under half of the shortfall comes from an unresolved V gene, and the cause of the rest is unknown. This sample gives approximately 1,800 clones in total; roughly a fifth of them show up just once. The top ten hold approximately 22% of the sample. The sample was normal lung tissue next to the tumor, taken before any cancer treatment. The receptor source for this set is a woman between 35 and 70 years old with stage I lung adenocarcinoma.

This clone was counted ten times or more. This rearrangement joins TRBV11-3 to TRBJ2-3; D may be TRBD1 or TRBD2 (5 bases each). The CDR3 spans 15 residues. V was pared by 7 bases and J by 2 bases, with 16 bases between. Looked up from germline, CDR1 is SGHNT and CDR2 is YENEEA. CDR3 sequence: CASTSGTSNTDTQYF. The CDR3, as DNA: TGTGCCAGCACCTCCGGGACGAGCAACACAGATACGCAGTATTTT.

This clone was recorded a few times. The chain links TRBV19 to TRBJ2-3; 10 positions agree with TRBD2. The CDR3 has 17 amino acids. Germline V lookup: CDR1 LNHDA, CDR2 SQIVND (reference sequence). Trimming removed 3 bases from V and 6 bases from J; junction bases left unmatched: 12. The CDR3 DNA follows: TGTGCCAGTAGTATTTTGAGCGGGGGGGCCCTCCAGGATACGCAGTATTTT. Encoded protein: CASSILSGGALQDTQYF.

This clone is medium-sized within its sample. The V gene is TRBV9, the J gene TRBJ2-1; TRBD1 matches 7 bases. The CDR3 runs to 15 residues. With 2 bases clipped from V and 4 bases from J, the junction kept 6 bases outside the gene matches. From germline, CDR1 is SGDLS and CDR2 YYNGEE. The CDR3 coding sequence is TGTGCCAGCAGCGTCCGGGACAGCCAATACAATGAGCAGTTCTTC. Its translation: CASSVRDSQYNEQFF. Full variable domain (outside the CDR3, taken from reference TRBV9 and TRBJ2-1): DSGVTQTPKHLITATGQRVTLRCSPRSGDLSVYWYQQSLDQGLQFLIQYYNGEERAKGNILERFSAQQFPDLHSELNLSSLELGDSALYFCASSVRDSQYNEQFFGPGTRLTVL.

V usage is TRBV7-5 and J usage is TRBJ1-1; TRBD1, the table's D call, lacks a check against the DNA. TRBV7-5 constitutes a pseudogene. This CDR3 contains 15 residues. The DNA of the CDR3 is TGTGCCAGCAGCGGGTTACAGGGTCGTTTCACTGAAGCTTTCTTT. Translation: CASSGLQGRFTEAFF.

The chain joins TRBV11-3 to TRBJ1-1, with TRBD1 identical over 7 bases. Looked up from germline, CDR1 is SGHNT and CDR2 is YENEEA. CDR3 size: 14 residues. The V and J ends lost 5 bases and 4 bases, in that order; junction bases with no gene match: 7. The DNA of the CDR3 is TGTGCCAGCAGCCCGGACAGGTCTAGCACTGAAGCTTTCTTT. Protein sequence: CASSPDRSSTEAFF.

This clone qualifies as large. The chain has TRBV6-8 and TRBJ2-3, with D possibly TRBD2 on 5 matching bases. V was trimmed by 2 bases and J by 2 bases, leaving 8 bases between them. Germline CDR1 reads MNHGY; CDR2 reads SAAAGT. The CDR3 covers 14 residues. The CDR3 loop is CASSYERTTDTQYF. The CDR3 DNA reads TGTGCCAGCAGTTACGAGCGGACCACAGATACGCAGTATTTT.

The rearrangement joins TRBV11-3 to TRBJ1-4, with D possibly being TRBD1 (5 bases). The germline CDR1 and CDR2 sequences are SGHNT and YENEEA. The CDR3 contains 14 residues. V was trimmed by 6 bases and J by 3 bases, leaving 11 bases between them. The CDR3 bases are TGTGCCAGCAGGAACGGGGCCGCTAATGAAAAACTGTTTTTT. This encodes CASRNGAANEKLFF.